This T cell receptor beta chain was recovered during a study of identical twins. Germline assignment: CDR1 MNHNS and CDR2 SASEGT. The ends were cut back, 8 bases at V and 8 bases at J, with 7 bases in the middle. The CDR3 loop spans 11 amino acids. TCRdb recomputed calls from the 5' RACE reads with MiXCR, one row per CDR3 protein. The table lists 200,000 to 250,000 distinct CDR3 sequences, 5% to 7% of them singletons, with roughly 15% in the top ten. In this sample, this clonotype turned up a few times. Another study also made use of these data, one on T cells expressing NK-cell markers.

The chain joins TRBV6-1 to TRBJ1-6, with D unclear. This TCR was recovered from a woman aged 18-29 years in good health. The sequencing input was CD8+ T cells sorted from blood. The CDR3 here is CASRSDSPLHF. The CDR3 DNA reads TGTGCCAGCCGTTCGGATTCACCCCTCCACTTT.